This T cell receptor (beta chain) was sequenced for a study of blood T cell repertoires in COVID-19. Background on the study: Acute and convalescent COVID-19 specimens originated in the United States, Italy and Spain.

The method was immunoSEQ multiplex PCR; TCRdb's version includes in-frame clones alone and lacks a portion of them. Of some 280,000 clones listed, around nine tenths are singletons. Losses at the gene ends were 4 bases for V and 5 bases for J; bases not matched to a gene: 19. The V gene's germline CDR1 is MNHEY and CDR2 SMNVEV (reference sequence). CDR3 length: 18 residues. V usage is TRBV27 and J usage is TRBJ1-2; 7 bases fit TRBD1. Material for sequencing was peripheral blood. The clonotype originates from a woman between 35 and 50 years old who had recovered from COVID-19. CDR3: CASSSTIPPTGTDYGYTF. The CDR3 DNA reads TGTGCCAGCAGTTCAACGATTCCACCAACCGGGACAGATTATGGCTACACCTTC.